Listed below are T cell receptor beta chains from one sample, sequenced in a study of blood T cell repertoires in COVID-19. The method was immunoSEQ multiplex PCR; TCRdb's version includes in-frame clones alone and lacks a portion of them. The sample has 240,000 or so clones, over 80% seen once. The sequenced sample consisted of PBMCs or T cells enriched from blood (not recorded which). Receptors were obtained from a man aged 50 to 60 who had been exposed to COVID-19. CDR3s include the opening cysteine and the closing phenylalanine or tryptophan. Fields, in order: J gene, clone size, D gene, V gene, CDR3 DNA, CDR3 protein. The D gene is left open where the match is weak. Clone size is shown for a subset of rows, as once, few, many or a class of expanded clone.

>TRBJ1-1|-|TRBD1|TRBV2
TGTGCCAGCAGTGAAGCGGTTTTGGCAGGGGGCGGAACTGAAGCTTTCTTT
CASSEAVLAGGGTEAFF
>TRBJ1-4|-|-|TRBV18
TGTGCCAGCTCACCACCTTCCTCGCGCGAAAAACTGTTTTTT
CASSPPSSREKLFF
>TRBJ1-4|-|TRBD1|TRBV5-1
TGCGCCAGCAGCTTGGGGGACAGAAACAATGAAAAACTGTTTTTT
CASSLGDRNNEKLFF
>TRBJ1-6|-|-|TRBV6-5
TGTGCCAGCAGTTACTCGATGCAGGGGACGGGGTCACCCCTCCACTTT
CASSYSMQGTGSPLHF
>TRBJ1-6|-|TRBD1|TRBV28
TGTGCCAGCAGTTCGTCGGACAGGGATGCGTCACCCCTCCACTTT
CASSSSDRDASPLHF
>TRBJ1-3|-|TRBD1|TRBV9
TGTGCCAGCAGCGTAGCCCTGGGACAGATGGGGGGAAACACCATATATTTT
CASSVALGQMGGNTIYF
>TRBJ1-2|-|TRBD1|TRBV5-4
TGTGCCAGCAGCAGCGACAGGGGCTTCTATGGCTACACCTTC
CASSSDRGFYGYTF
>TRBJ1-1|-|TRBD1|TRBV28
TGTGCCAGCACAGGGGGGTATAGAAACACTGAAGCTTTCTTT
CASTGGYRNTEAFF
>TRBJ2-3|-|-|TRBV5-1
TGCGCCAGCAGCAGTACAGGGAGTGGAGATACGCAGTATTTT
CASSSTGSGDTQYF
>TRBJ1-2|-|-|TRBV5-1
TGCGCCAGCAGCTTACCCCCCCCGGGTAACTATGGCTACACCTTC
CASSLPPPGNYGYTF
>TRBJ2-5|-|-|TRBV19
TGTGCCAGTAGTAGGTCGCTAGAAGAGACCCAGTACTTC
CASSRSLEETQYF
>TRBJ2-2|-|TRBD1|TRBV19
TGTGCCAGTACCCGCCCCTTCCCGGGACAGCCGAACACCGGGGAGCTGTTTTTT
CASTRPFPGQPNTGELFF
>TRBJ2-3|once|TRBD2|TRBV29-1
TGCAGCGTTGAAGGGGCGGGAGTGGAGCAGTATTTT
CSVEGAGVEQYF
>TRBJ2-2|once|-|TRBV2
TGTGCCAGCAGCCCCAGACAGGCCGAGATCGCCGGGGAGCTGTTTTTT
CASSPRQAEIAGELFF
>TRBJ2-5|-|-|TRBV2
TGTGCCAGCAGTGTATCTAGAGAAGAGACCCAGTACTTC
CASSVSREETQYF
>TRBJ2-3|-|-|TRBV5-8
TGTGCCAGCACGCGGGGCCCTGGCACAGATACGCAGTATTTT
CASTRGPGTDTQYF
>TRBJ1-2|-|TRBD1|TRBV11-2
TGTGCCAGCAGCCGCCCGCCAGGACAGGGGCTCAGTAAGAACTATGGCTACACCTTC
CASSRPPGQGLSKNYGYTF
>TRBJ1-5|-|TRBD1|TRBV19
TGTGCCTGCGCCCCGGGACAGGGGTCTACATCGGCCCAGCATTTT
CACAPGQGSTSAQHF
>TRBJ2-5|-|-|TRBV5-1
TGCGCCAGCAGCTTGGGTAGCGGTGGGGAGACCCAGTACTTC
CASSLGSGGETQYF
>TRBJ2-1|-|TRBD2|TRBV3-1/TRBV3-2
TGTGCCAGCAGCCAAGAAGGACTAGCAGGCAATGAGCAGTTCTTC
CASSQEGLAGNEQFF
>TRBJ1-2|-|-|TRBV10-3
TGTGCCATCATGCGTGGGGGCGCTGAGTATGGCTACACCTTC
CAIMRGGAEYGYTF
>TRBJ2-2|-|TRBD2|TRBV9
TGTGCCAGCAGCGTAGTCGGGGGGGCGTTATACGGGGAGCTGTTTTTT
CASSVVGGALYGELFF
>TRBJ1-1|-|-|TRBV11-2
TGTGCCAGCAGCTCCCGCGATGTTCCTAGGGGAGCTTTCTTT
CASSSRDVPRGAFF
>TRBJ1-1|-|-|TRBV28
TGTGCCAGCCTTCTTTCAGGGACTGAAGCTTTCTTT
CASLLSGTEAFF
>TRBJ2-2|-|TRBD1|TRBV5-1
TGCGCCAGCAGCGCCTCCGGGACAGGGAACACCGGGGAGCTGTTTTTT
CASSASGTGNTGELFF
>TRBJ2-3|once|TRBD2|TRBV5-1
TGCGCCAGCAGCCCGGGGGGGGCTCTGACAGATACGCAGTATTTT
CASSPGGALTDTQYF
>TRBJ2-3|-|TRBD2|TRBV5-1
TGCGCCAGCAGCAACCCCGGGACTAGCGCAGATACGCAGTATTTT
CASSNPGTSADTQYF
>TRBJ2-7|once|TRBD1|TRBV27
TGTGCCAGCAGTCCCCCTCCCGGGACAGGAAACTACGAGCAGTACTTC
CASSPPPGTGNYEQYF
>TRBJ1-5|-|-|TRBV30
TGTGCCTGGAGTGTACCTGGCTGGACTTTATACAGCAATCAGCCCCAGCATTTT
CAWSVPGWTLYSNQPQHF
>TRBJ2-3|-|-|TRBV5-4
TGTGCCAGCAGCTTACCTAGGGGACTCAGCACAGATACGCAGTATTTT
CASSLPRGLSTDTQYF
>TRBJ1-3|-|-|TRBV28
TGTGCCAGCACCAGGGAGGTAAACACCATATATTTT
CASTREVNTIYF
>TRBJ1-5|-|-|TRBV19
TGTGCCAGCAAGGACAGAAGACTACTTTATAGCAATCAGCCCCAGCATTTT
CASKDRRLLYSNQPQHF
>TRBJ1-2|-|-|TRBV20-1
TGCAGGAGTGGGGGGAACTATGGCTACACCTTC
CRSGGNYGYTF
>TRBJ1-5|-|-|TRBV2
TGTGCCAGCAGTGACTCCAGGATTAATAGCAATCAGCCCCAGCATTTT
CASSDSRINSNQPQHF
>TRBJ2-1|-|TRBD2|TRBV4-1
TGCGCCAGCAGCACACGGACTAGCGGGAGATCCCATGAGCAGTTCTTC
CASSTRTSGRSHEQFF
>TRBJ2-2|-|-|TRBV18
TGTGCCAGCTCACCTCGGAGCGCCGGGGAGCTGTTTTTT
CASSPRSAGELFF
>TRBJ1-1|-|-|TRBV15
TGTGCCACCAGCAGAGATATAGATGAAGCTTTCTTT
CATSRDIDEAFF
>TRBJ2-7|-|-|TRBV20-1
TGCAGTCCAAACTACGAGCAGTACTTC
CSPNYEQYF
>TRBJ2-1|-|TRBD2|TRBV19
TGTGCCAGTAGTATCATCGGGAGGGACCAGTTCTTC
CASSIIGRDQFF
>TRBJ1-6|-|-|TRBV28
TGTGCCAGCACCCGAGCGGGGTCCTATAATTCACCCCTCCACTTT
CASTRAGSYNSPLHF
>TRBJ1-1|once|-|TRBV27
TGTGCCAGCAGTTTAGACGGGTCTATTCACACTGAAGCTTTCTTT
CASSLDGSIHTEAFF
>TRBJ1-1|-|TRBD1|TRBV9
TGTGCCAGCAGCGTAGAAGGACAGGGGAACACTGAAGCTTTCTTT
CASSVEGQGNTEAFF
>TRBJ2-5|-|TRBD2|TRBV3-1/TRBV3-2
TGTGCCAGCAGCCAAGGTATAGCGGGAGTAAAAGAGACCCAGTACTTC
CASSQGIAGVKETQYF